This T cell receptor beta chain was captured in a study of OX40 agonist ivuxolimab in advanced cancers. Study background: An agonistic anti-OX40 (CD134) antibody, ivuxolimab, was used to treat the patients. Study-wide results and caveats: Averaging showed that CD8+ T cells had more expanded clones than CD4+ did. Clonal expansion in partial responders at 0.1-3.0 mg/kg ranked among the lowest.

The method was immunoSEQ multiplex PCR; TCRdb's version includes in-frame clones alone and lacks a portion of them. The sample shows tens of thousands of clones, 65% to 90% of them seen only once. The CDR3 totals 18 residues. V was clipped by 5 bases and J by 1 base, with 18 bases between them. Germline V gene data show CDR1 as LNHDA and CDR2 as SQIVND (reference sequence). This clone was seen just once. Antigen: not known. This chain connects TRBV19 to TRBJ1-6, with D unclear. Sequencing was performed on CD4+ or CD8+ T cells sorted from blood, taken in a trial of the OX40 agonist ivuxolimab. This clonotype was sampled from an adult with an advanced solid tumor such as melanoma, head and neck, liver or kidney cancer. CDR3 region: CASSSRRGSRSYNSPLHF. In nucleotides, the CDR3 is TGTGCCAGTAGTTCCCGGAGAGGTTCGAGATCCTATAATTCACCCCTCCACTTT.